These T cell receptor beta chains were read from a single sample in a study of blood T cell repertoires in COVID-19. The repertoire was sequenced with immunoSEQ multiplex PCR; TCRdb's copy has only in-frame clones and lacks some. Of about 120,000 clones in the sample, 85% to 90% are singletons; the top ten hold roughly 3.9%. Sequencing used peripheral blood. The receptors shown here come from a man aged 60 to 75 with acute or convalescent COVID-19. The CDR3 runs from the conserved cysteine through the conserved F or W. Only part of the rows carry a size: once, few, many, or a class if the clone is expanded.

J gene,clone size,V gene,CDR3 protein
TRBJ1-5,once,TRBV2,CASRQTGTYQPQHF
TRBJ1-1,.,TRBV19,CASSTTRTGERQRTEAFF
TRBJ2-4,.,TRBV7-9,CASSSLNRGQNIQYF
TRBJ2-7,.,TRBV6-5,CASRPKRGSGYEQYF
TRBJ2-3,.,TRBV18,CASSPSGSTDTQYF
TRBJ1-2,.,TRBV12-3/TRBV12-4,CASSRQGRGYTF
TRBJ1-1,.,TRBV5-4,CASSARQGRVEAFF
TRBJ2-1,.,TRBV6-4,CASSDSAHNEQFF
TRBJ2-5,few,TRBV18,CASSPPRGKETQYF
TRBJ2-7,.,TRBV19,CASSIFGFHYEQYF
TRBJ2-6,.,TRBV2,CASRQGTGANVLTF
TRBJ1-1,.,TRBV27,CASSLAGGTTEAFF
TRBJ2-5,.,TRBV24-1,CATSDPSLGDMGETQYF
TRBJ2-5,.,TRBV5-5,CASSLWAGNQETQYF
TRBJ1-6,.,TRBV10-1,CASSGQGPSSYNSPLHF
TRBJ2-1,.,TRBV10-1,CASSEEAGGSYNEQFF
TRBJ2-1,.,TRBV18,CASSSLGQGRHEQFF
TRBJ2-1,.,TRBV10-3,CAIGGTNSYNEQFF
TRBJ2-7,.,TRBV4-1,CASSQDRLNGGEQYF
TRBJ2-5,.,TRBV19,CACGRTGAQETQYF
TRBJ2-5,.,TRBV11-1,CASSLTLAGKETQYF
TRBJ2-7,.,TRBV11-1,CASSLGTSIEQYF
TRBJ1-5,.,TRBV28,CASSILGQGAHQPQHF
TRBJ1-1,.,TRBV30,CAWIRGFGEAFF
TRBJ1-3,.,TRBV29-1,CSGRGGGNTIYF
TRBJ2-2,.,TRBV7-9,CASRQILARNTGELFF
TRBJ1-4,.,TRBV16,CASSQFPGGEKLFF
TRBJ1-1,few,TRBV29-1,CRSGGRGTEAFF
TRBJ2-1,.,TRBV7-6,CASSLDGASGNEQFF
TRBJ2-1,.,TRBV28,CAGGDRYNEQFF
TRBJ2-2,few,TRBV11-3,CASSPPDRGNTGELFF
TRBJ1-1,.,TRBV5-1,CASSAGLLTTEAFF
TRBJ2-3,.,TRBV7-6,CASSLVAGGVNTQYF
TRBJ1-6,few,TRBV28,CASSLQGRGSPLHF
TRBJ2-1,.,TRBV6-2/TRBV6-3,CASSRLAGGGGEQFF
TRBJ2-5,.,TRBV6-2/TRBV6-3,CASSPSGGQGTQYF
TRBJ2-3,.,TRBV24-1,CATSRPAGGTDTQYF
TRBJ2-7,few,TRBV28,CASISGGRTYEQYF
TRBJ1-6,.,TRBV30,CAWSPHRGHGLHF
TRBJ1-2,.,TRBV19,CASRDIRSYGYTF
TRBJ2-4,.,TRBV5-5,CASSLLAGGSAAKNIQYF
TRBJ2-6,once,TRBV3-1/TRBV3-2,CASSQIGGSGANVLTF
TRBJ1-3,.,TRBV5-1,CASSLSGQPDTIYF
TRBJ1-6,few,TRBV27,CASSSGTGGNSPLHF
TRBJ2-1,.,TRBV7-6,CASSLEGSGAEQFF
TRBJ1-4,.,TRBV7-2,CASSLYTRNEKLFF
TRBJ1-6,.,TRBV28,CASSFSRAGSSYNSPLHF
TRBJ1-1,.,TRBV4-1,CASSQGQGNTEAFF
TRBJ1-4,.,TRBV15,CAAGQGINEKLFF
TRBJ2-1,.,TRBV4-3,CASSLTLAGVGNEQFF
TRBJ2-7,.,TRBV28,CASSRLQGTYF